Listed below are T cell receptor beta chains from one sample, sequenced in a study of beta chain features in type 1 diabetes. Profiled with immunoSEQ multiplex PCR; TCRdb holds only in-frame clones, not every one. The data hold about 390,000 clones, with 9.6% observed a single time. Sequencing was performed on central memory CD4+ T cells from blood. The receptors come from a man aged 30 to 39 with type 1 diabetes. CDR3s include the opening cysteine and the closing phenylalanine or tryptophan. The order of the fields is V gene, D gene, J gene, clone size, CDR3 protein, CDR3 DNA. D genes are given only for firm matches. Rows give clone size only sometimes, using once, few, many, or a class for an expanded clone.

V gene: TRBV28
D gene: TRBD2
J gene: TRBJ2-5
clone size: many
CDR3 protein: CASSSTSGRGETQYF
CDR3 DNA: TGTGCCAGCAGTTCGACTAGCGGGAGAGGTGAGACCCAGTACTTC

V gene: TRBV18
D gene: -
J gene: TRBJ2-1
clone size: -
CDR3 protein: CASSPQGHEQFF
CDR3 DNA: TGTGCCAGCTCACCGCAGGGGCATGAGCAGTTCTTC

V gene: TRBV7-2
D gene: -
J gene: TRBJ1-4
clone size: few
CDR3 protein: CASSSQGVGEKLFF
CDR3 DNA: TGTGCCAGCAGTTCACAGGGAGTTGGCGAAAAACTGTTTTTT

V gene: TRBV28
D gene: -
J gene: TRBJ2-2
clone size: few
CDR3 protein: CASSLTSTGELFF
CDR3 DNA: TGTGCCAGCAGTTTAACAAGCACCGGGGAGCTGTTTTTT

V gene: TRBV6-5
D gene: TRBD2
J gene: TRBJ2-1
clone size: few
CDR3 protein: CASRKLAGVPGEQFF
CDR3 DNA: TGTGCCAGCAGGAAACTAGCGGGAGTTCCTGGAGAGCAGTTCTTC

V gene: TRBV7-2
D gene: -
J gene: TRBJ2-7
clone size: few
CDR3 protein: CASSWGLAEQYF
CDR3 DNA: TGTGCCAGCAGCTGGGGACTCGCTGAGCAGTACTTC

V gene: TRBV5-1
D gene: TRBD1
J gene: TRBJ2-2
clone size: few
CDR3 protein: CASSPDRTFGELFF
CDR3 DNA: TGCGCCAGCAGCCCGGACAGGACCTTCGGGGAGCTGTTTTTT

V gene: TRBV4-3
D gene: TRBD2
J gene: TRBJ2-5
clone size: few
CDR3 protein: CASSQDRSFLASGQETQYF
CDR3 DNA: TGCGCCAGCAGCCAAGATCGATCCTTTCTGGCTAGCGGCCAAGAGACCCAGTACTTC

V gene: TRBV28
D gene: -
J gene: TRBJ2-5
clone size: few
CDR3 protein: CASSLGGRILQETQYF
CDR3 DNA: TGTGCCAGCAGTTTGGGCGGACGTATCCTCCAAGAGACCCAGTACTTC

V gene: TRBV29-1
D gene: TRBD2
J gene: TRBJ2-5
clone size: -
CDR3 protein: CSVGGGAGETQYF
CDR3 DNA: TGCAGCGTGGGCGGGGGGGCGGGGGAGACCCAGTACTTC

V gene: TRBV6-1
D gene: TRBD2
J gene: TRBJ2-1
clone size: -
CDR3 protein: CASGLAGGNEQFF
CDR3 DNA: TGTGCCAGCGGGCTAGCGGGGGGTAATGAGCAGTTCTTC

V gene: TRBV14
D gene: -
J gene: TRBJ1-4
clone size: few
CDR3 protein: CASSQESRRLFF
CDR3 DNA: TGTGCCAGCAGCCAAGAGAGTAGGAGACTGTTTTTT

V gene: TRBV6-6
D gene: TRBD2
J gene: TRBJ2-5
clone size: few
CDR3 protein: CASSYWEGETQYF
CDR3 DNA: TGTGCCAGCAGTTACTGGGAGGGAGAGACCCAGTACTTC

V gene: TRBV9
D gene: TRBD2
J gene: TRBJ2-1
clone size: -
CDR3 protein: CASGSGLGYNEQFF
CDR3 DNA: TGTGCCAGCGGGTCGGGACTAGGGTACAATGAGCAGTTCTTC

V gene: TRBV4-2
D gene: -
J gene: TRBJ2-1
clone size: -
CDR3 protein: CASSQAHSSYNEQFF
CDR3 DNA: TGTGCCAGCAGCCAAGCCCATTCGAGTTACAATGAGCAGTTCTTC

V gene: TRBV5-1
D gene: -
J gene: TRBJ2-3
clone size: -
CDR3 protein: CASSLALGAYTDTQYF
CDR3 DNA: TGCGCCAGCAGCTTGGCGCTCGGGGCCTACACAGATACGCAGTATTTT

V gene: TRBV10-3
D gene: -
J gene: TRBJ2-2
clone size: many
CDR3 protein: CAISEQQGLNTGELFF
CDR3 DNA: TGTGCCATCAGTGAGCAACAGGGTTTGAACACCGGGGAGCTGTTTTTT

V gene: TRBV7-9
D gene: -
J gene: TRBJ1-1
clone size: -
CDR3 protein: CASSPSTNREKEAFF
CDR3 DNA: TGTGCCAGCAGCCCGTCCACGAACAGGGAAAAAGAAGCTTTCTTT

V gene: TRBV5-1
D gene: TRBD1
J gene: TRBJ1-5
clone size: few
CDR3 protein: CASSPGGQGPQPQHF
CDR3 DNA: TGCGCCAGCAGCCCTGGGGGACAGGGCCCTCAGCCCCAGCATTTT

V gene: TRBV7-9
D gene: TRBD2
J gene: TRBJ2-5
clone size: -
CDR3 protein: CASSLGLAGETQYF
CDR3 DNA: TGTGCCAGCAGCTTAGGTCTAGCGGGAGAGACCCAGTACTTC

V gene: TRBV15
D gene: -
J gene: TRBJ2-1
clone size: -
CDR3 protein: CATSSYGQFLLF
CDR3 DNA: TGTGCCACCAGCAGTTACGGACAGTTCTTACTCTTC

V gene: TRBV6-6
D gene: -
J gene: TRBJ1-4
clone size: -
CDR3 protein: CASSPRGAGAFF
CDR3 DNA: TGTGCCAGCAGTCCCCGTGGGGCAGGAGCGTTTTTT

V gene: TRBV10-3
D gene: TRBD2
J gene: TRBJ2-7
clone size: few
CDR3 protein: CAISEPGGPSSHEQYF
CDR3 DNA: TGTGCCATCAGTGAGCCGGGAGGGCCTTCGTCCCACGAGCAGTACTTC

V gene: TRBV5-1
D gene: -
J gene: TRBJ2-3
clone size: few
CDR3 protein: CASSSTGISTDTQYF
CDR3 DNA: TGCGCCAGCAGCTCTACAGGGATTAGCACAGATACGCAGTATTTT

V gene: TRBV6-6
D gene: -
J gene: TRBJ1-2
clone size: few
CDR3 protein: CASSYSFREYGYTF
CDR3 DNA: TGTGCCAGCAGTTACTCGTTCAGGGAGTACGGCTACACCTTC

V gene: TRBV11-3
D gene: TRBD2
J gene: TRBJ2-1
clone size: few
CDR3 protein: CASSKTGTSYEQFF
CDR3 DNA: TGTGCCAGCAGCAAAACCGGGACTAGCTATGAGCAGTTCTTC

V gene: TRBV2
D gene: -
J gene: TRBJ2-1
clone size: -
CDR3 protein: CASSVMNEQFF
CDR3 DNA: TGTGCCAGCAGTGTAATGAATGAGCAGTTCTTC

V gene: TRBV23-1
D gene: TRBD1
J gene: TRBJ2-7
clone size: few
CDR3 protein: CASSQSAHPTGVNSAEQYF
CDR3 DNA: TGCGCCAGCAGTCAATCAGCCCATCCGACAGGGGTCAATTCTGCCGAGCAGTACTTC

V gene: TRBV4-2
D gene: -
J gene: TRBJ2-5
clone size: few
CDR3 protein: CASSLKGEETQYF
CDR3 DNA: TGTGCCAGCAGCTTGAAAGGGGAAGAGACCCAGTACTTC

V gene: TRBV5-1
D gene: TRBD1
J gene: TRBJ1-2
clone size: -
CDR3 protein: CASSLQGSDYGYTF
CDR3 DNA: TGCGCCAGCAGCTTACAGGGGTCTGACTATGGCTACACCTTC

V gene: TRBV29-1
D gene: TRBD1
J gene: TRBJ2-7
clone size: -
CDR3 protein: CSVRQGAGYEQYF
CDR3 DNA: TGCAGCGTTCGACAGGGGGCTGGATACGAGCAGTACTTC

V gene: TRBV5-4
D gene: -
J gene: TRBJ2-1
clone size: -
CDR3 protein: CASSLAGQLEQFF
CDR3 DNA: TGTGCCAGCAGCTTGGCCGGACAGCTGGAGCAGTTCTTC

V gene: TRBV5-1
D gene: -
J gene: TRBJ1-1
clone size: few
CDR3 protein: CASSWGRIPSETEAFF
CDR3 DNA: TGCGCCAGCAGCTGGGGCAGGATCCCCTCGGAGACTGAAGCTTTCTTT

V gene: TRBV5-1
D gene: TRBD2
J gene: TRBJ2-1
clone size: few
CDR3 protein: CASSRLAGSSYNEQFF
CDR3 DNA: TGCGCCAGCAGTAGGCTAGCGGGGTCCTCCTACAATGAGCAGTTCTTC

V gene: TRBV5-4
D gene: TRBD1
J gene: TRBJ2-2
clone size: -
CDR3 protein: CASGYTTGTDNTGELFF
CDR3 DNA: TGTGCCAGCGGCTATACTACCGGGACAGATAACACCGGGGAGCTGTTTTTT

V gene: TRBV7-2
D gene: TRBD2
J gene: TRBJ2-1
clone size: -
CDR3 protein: CASSKQAGDNEQFF
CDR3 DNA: TGTGCCAGCAGCAAGCAAGCGGGGGACAATGAGCAGTTCTTC

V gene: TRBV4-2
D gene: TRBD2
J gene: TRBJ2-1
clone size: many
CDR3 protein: CASSQDRGGSGPNEQFF
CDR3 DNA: TGTGCCAGCAGCCAAGATCGGGGCGGGAGTGGGCCCAATGAGCAGTTCTTC

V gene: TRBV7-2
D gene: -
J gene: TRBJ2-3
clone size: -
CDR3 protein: CASSRSPGGRDTQYF
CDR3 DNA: TGTGCCAGCAGCCGCTCCCCTGGGGGAAGAGATACGCAGTATTTT

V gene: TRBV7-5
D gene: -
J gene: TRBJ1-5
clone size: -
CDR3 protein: CVRSLRDRGSSSNQPQHF
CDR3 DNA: TGTGTCAGAAGCCTCCGGGACAGGGGGTCGAGCAGCAATCAGCCCCAGCATTTT

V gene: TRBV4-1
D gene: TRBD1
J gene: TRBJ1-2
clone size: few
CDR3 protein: CASSQDQRDRGGYTF
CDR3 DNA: TGCGCCAGCAGCCAAGATCAAAGGGACAGGGGGGGCTACACCTTC

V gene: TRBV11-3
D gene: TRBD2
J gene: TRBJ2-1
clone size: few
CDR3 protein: CASSRGLAGGANEQFF
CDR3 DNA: TGTGCCAGCAGCCGAGGACTAGCGGGAGGCGCCAATGAGCAGTTCTTC

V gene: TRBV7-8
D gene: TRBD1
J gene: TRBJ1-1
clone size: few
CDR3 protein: CASSSPTGWRTEAFF
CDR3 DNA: TGTGCCAGCAGCTCCCCGACAGGGTGGCGGACTGAAGCTTTCTTT

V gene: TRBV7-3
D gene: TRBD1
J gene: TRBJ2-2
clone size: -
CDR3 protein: CASSIGQGPMGGELFF
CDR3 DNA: TGTGCCAGCAGCATAGGACAGGGCCCGATGGGCGGGGAGCTGTTTTTT

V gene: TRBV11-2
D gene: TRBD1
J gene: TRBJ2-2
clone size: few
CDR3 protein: CASSHGQGVNTGELFF
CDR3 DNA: TGTGCCAGCAGCCACGGACAGGGGGTTAACACCGGGGAGCTGTTTTTT

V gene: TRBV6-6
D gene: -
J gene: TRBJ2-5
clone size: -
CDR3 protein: CASSTSGVPYF
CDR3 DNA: TGTGCCAGCAGTACCTCAGGGGTTCCGTACTTC

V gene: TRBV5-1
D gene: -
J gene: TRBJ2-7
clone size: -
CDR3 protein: CASSSGTLSSYEQYF
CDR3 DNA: TGCGCCAGCAGCTCCGGGACACTGAGTTCCTACGAGCAGTACTTC

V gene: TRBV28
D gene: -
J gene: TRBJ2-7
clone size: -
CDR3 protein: CAIKGFSYEQYF
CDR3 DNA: TGTGCCATAAAGGGATTTTCCTACGAGCAGTACTTC

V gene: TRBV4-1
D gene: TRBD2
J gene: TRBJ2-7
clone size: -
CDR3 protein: CASSQVLSGISYEQYF
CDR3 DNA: TGCGCCAGCAGCCAAGTCCTTAGCGGGATTTCCTACGAGCAGTACTTC

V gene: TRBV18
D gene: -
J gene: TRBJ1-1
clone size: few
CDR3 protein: CASSPSWQNTEAFF
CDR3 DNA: TGTGCCAGCTCACCATCGTGGCAGAACACTGAAGCTTTCTTT

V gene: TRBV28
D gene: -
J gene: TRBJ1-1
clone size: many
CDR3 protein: CASSSTGENTEAFF
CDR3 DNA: TGTGCCAGCAGTTCGACAGGAGAGAACACTGAAGCTTTCTTT

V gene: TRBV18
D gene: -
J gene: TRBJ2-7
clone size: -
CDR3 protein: CASSPDSTYEQYF
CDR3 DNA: TGTGCCAGCTCGCCGGACTCCACCTACGAGCAGTACTTC